These 24 T cell receptor beta chains came from one sample sequenced in a study of spatial heterogeneity in lung cancer. TCRdb analysed the 5' RACE reads with MiXCR anew, one entry per CDR3 protein. The table has 9,500 to 14,000 distinct CDR3 sequences, 3.5% to 4% seen once. Time point defined: sample taken at primary tumor resection. Researchers sequenced whole RNA taken from tumor, nontumor lung or frozen PBMC without sorting. The specimen was normal lung tissue next to the tumor, collected at surgery. These receptors originate from a male donor with early-stage non-small cell lung cancer.

This clonotype was observed many times. This beta chain is a stray read from a library made for alpha chains; its abundance is not meaningful. The rearrangement joins TRBV10-3 to TRBJ2-7; the D is unclear. With 4 bases removed from V and 6 bases from J, the gap between germline ends came to 10 bases. The CDR3 contains 12 residues. The germline gives CDR1 ENHRY, CDR2 SYGVKD. The CDR3 DNA follows: TGTGCCATCAGTGGAGAGGCGCTCGAGCAGTACTTC. Translation: CAISGEALEQYF.

This clonotype was picked up many times. This beta chain slipped into a library made for alpha chains as a stray read, so its size is not meaningful. This chain joins TRBV27 and TRBJ2-7; tentative D call: TRBD2 (5 bases). Germline V CDR1 and CDR2: MNHEY, SMNVEV (reference sequence). This CDR3 region has 13 residues. Trimming cost V 6 bases and J 3 bases, with 12 bases left between them. CDR3 DNA sequence: TGTGCCAGCAGCCGGACTGAACTCTACGAGCAGTACTTC. Its translation: CASSRTELYEQYF.

Ten or more counts support this clonotype. This beta chain is an unintended read in a library built for alpha chains; its size means little. The genes are TRBV7-9 and TRBJ2-7; D is ambiguous. CDR1 and CDR2 from the germline V gene are SEHNR and FQNEAQ (reference sequence). This CDR3 region has 11 residues. V lost 1 base and J lost 12, with 10 bases in between. In DNA form, the CDR3 reads TGTGCCAGCAGCTTAGGGCCGGAAGGGTACTTC. The encoded protein is CASSLGPEGYF.

This clonotype was counted many times. With the library built for alpha chains, this beta chain is off target and its frequency is not meaningful. The chain joins TRBV2 to TRBJ2-7; tentatively, D is TRBD1 (5 bases). This CDR3 comprises 15 residues. The germline gives CDR1 SNHLY, CDR2 FYNNEI. V gave up 4 bases and J gave up 2 bases, with 15 bases separating them. The CDR3 region is CASSVEGQGPYEQYF. The CDR3 coding sequence is TGTGCCAGCAGTGTAGAAGGGCAGGGTCCCTACGAGCAGTACTTC. Complete variable domain (other parts from reference TRBV2 and TRBJ2-7): EPEVTQTPSHQVTQMGQEVILRCVPISNHLYFYWYRQILGQKVEFLVSFYNNEISEKSEIFDDQFSVERPDGSNFTLKIRSTKLEDSAMYFCASSVEGQGPYEQYFGPGTRLTVT.

This clonotype was observed at least ten times. The size of this beta chain means little, since it is a stray read in a library made for alpha chains. The V call is TRBV2, the J call TRBJ2-7, with a tentative D call TRBD2 (5 bases). The CDR3 is 15 amino acids. Germline-derived CDR1 and CDR2 are SNHLY and FYNNEI. Trimming pared 4 bases from V and 4 bases from J, leaving 17 bases between. The CDR3 protein is CASSGRGGPQYEQYF. The CDR3 DNA reads TGTGCCAGCAGTGGCCGCGGCGGGCCCCAGTACGAGCAGTACTTC.

By share, this clonotype ranks as medium-sized. Found in a library prepared for alpha chains, this beta chain is an off-target read, and its abundance has little meaning. The V call is TRBV20-1, the J call TRBJ2-7; 7 nucleotides align to TRBD1. Per the germline V gene, CDR1 is DFQATT and CDR2 is SNEGSKA (reference sequence). This CDR3 has 14 residues. V gave up 0 bases and J gave up 1 base; unmatched junction bases: 3. The CDR3 reads CSARDHRGSYEQYF. The CDR3 nucleotides read TGCAGTGCTAGAGATCACAGGGGTTCCTACGAGCAGTACTTC.

Relative to its sample, this clonotype is medium-sized. This beta chain slipped into a library made for alpha chains as a stray read, so its size is not meaningful. The chain combines TRBV18 with TRBJ1-1; the D gene is possibly TRBD1 (6 bases). Between the trimmed V and J ends, which lost 2 bases and 0 bases, there was a span of 13 bases. Germline assignment: CDR1 KGHSH and CDR2 LQKENI. The CDR3 is 16 amino acids. CDR3 residues: CASSPAIDRMNTEAFF. As DNA, the CDR3 is TGTGCCAGCTCACCAGCGATAGACAGGATGAACACTGAAGCTTTCTTT.

This clonotype has ten or more counts. In a library made to pick up alpha chains, this beta chain is a stray read with a size that means little. The V and J genes are TRBV20-1 and TRBJ2-3; TRBD2 matches 9 bases. V trimming: 0 bases; J trimming: 5 bases; junction bases outside the gene matches: 6. The CDR3 has 15 amino acids. The germline CDR1 and CDR2 sequences are DFQATT and SNEGSKA (reference sequence). Here the CDR3 DNA reads TGCAGTGCTAGAGATCGGGTTAGCGGGGGAGATACGCAGTATTTT. Its translation: CSARDRVSGGDTQYF.

This clonotype was found many times. Found in a library prepared for alpha chains, this beta chain is an off-target read, and its abundance has little meaning. The CDR3 sequence is CASRGGLAGVSEQYF. The DNA for the CDR3 is TGCGCCAGCAGAGGCGGGCTAGCGGGAGTCAGCGAGCAGTACTTC. The chain employs TRBV5-1 and TRBJ2-7; TRBD2 matches 10 bases. V gave up 5 bases and J gave up 6 bases; unmatched junction bases: 11. The CDR3 has 15 amino acids. CDR1 and CDR2 (germline): SGHRS, YFSETQ.

At least ten counts were recorded for this clonotype. This beta chain was picked up by a library intended for alpha chains and is off target, so its count carries little meaning. The V and J genes are TRBV7-2 and TRBJ2-2; D is unresolved. Germline V gives CDR1 SGHTA, CDR2 FQGNSA. The length of the CDR3 is 14 residues. V was trimmed by 1 base and J by 7 bases, leaving 10 bases between them. The CDR3 here is CASSLDRANGELFF. CDR3 in DNA: TGTGCCAGCAGCTTAGACAGAGCTAACGGGGAGCTGTTTTTT.

This clonotype was detected many times. Since it is a stray read in a library aimed at alpha chains, this beta chain has a size that is not meaningful. The chain combines TRBV5-6 with TRBJ2-7; D not certain. The CDR3 consists of 14 residues. V lost 4 bases and J 2 bases, leaving 13 bases between the germline ends. CDR1 and CDR2 from the germline V gene are SGHDT and YYEEEE. This CDR3 is CASSLGQLTYEQYF. DNA for the CDR3: TGTGCCAGCAGCCTGGGCCAACTTACCTACGAGCAGTACTTC. The whole variable domain, filled in from reference TRBV5-6 and TRBJ2-7, reads DAGVTQSPTHLIKTRGQQVTLRCSPKSGHDTVSWYQQALGQGPQFIFQYYEEEERQRGNFPDRFSGHQFPNYSSELNVNALLLGDSALYLCASSLGQLTYEQYFGPGTRLTVT.

This clonotype was seen many times. This beta chain turned up in a library designed for alpha chains; as an off-target read, its abundance says little. CDR3 sequence: CSASLQGASNQPQHF. The DNA for the CDR3 is TGCAGTGCTAGTCTCCAGGGGGCTAGCAATCAGCCCCAGCATTTT. The chain carries TRBV20-1 and TRBJ1-5; TRBD1 agrees at 8 bases. Looked up from germline, CDR1 is DFQATT and CDR2 is SNEGSKA (reference sequence). The CDR3 contains 15 residues. The J segment lost 0 bases and the V segment lost 3 bases, leaving 4 bases of the junction unmatched.

This clonotype was counted only a few times. This beta chain appears as a stray read in a library generated for alpha chains; its size is not informative. This chain uses TRBV27 with TRBJ2-7; D is uncertain. Trimming left V 2 bases short and J 0 bases short, with 8 bases between. Germline V gene sequence: CDR1 MNHEY, CDR2 SMNVEV (reference sequence). This CDR3 region has 14 residues. The CDR3 sequence is CASSLKSSSYEQYF. The DNA of the CDR3 is TGTGCCAGCAGTTTAAAATCGAGCTCCTACGAGCAGTACTTC.

This clonotype occurred many times. The size of this beta chain means little, since it is a stray read in a library made for alpha chains. The chain uses TRBV13 and TRBJ2-7; D is possibly TRBD1 or TRBD2 (5 bases each). Between the trimmed V and J ends, which lost 5 bases and 6 bases, there was a span of 17 bases. Germline CDR1 and CDR2: PRHDT and FYEKMQ (reference sequence). CDR3 length: 14 residues. The CDR3 DNA reads as TGTGCCAGCAGCGTCCAGGTGATGAGGGGCGAGCAGTACTTC. It yields the protein CASSVQVMRGEQYF. The variable domain in full, completed from reference TRBV13 and TRBJ2-7, reads AAGVIQSPRHLIKEKRETATLKCYPIPRHDTVYWYQQGPGQDPQFLISFYEKMQSDKGSIPDRFSAQQFSDYHSELNMSSLELGDSALYFCASSVQVMRGEQYFGPGTRLTVT.

Ten or more counts support this clonotype. As an off-target read in a library built for alpha chains, this beta chain has a frequency of little significance. The rearrangement uses TRBV7-2 and TRBJ1-6; D might be TRBD1 (5 bases). Trimming took 6 bases from V and 7 from J, leaving 13 bases between them. In germline, CDR1 is SGHTA, CDR2 FQGNSA. CDR3 length equals 14 residues. The CDR3, as DNA: TGTGCCAGCAGGATAGGGGTTCTGAATTCACCCCTCCACTTT. Translated, it gives CASRIGVLNSPLHF.

This clonotype was detected ten times or more. This beta chain is off target for a library built for alpha chains, so its abundance means little. This chain uses TRBV27 with TRBJ2-7, with unresolved D. The CDR3 runs 14 residues. Germline values: CDR1 MNHEY, CDR2 SMNVEV (reference sequence). V shed 1 base and J shed 2 bases, with 9 bases lying between them. CDR3 amino acids: CASSLFTGTYEQYF. The CDR3 DNA sequence: TGTGCCAGCAGTTTATTTACTGGCACCTACGAGCAGTACTTC.

This clonotype was counted at least ten times. With the library built for alpha chains, this beta chain is off target and its frequency is not meaningful. This rearrangement joins TRBV4-2 to TRBJ2-7, with 7 nucleotides matching TRBD2. The CDR3 loop spans 15 amino acids. Germline loops: CDR1 LGHNA, CDR2 YNFKEQ. J gave up 6 bases and V 0 bases, and 8 bases lay outside the gene matches. The DNA for the CDR3 is TGTGCCAGCAGCCAAGAACCCCCTTGGGAGGGCGAGCAGTACTTC. This encodes CASSQEPPWEGEQYF.

This clonotype showed up many times. The library was built for alpha chains, so this beta chain is an off-target read and its size means little. The V and J genes are TRBV7-9 and TRBJ1-6; the D is unclear. Trimming pared 1 base from V and 11 bases from J, leaving 6 bases between. The germline gives CDR1 SEHNR, CDR2 FQNEAQ (reference sequence). CDR3 size: 12 residues. DNA of the CDR3: TGTGCCAGCAGCTTAGAGGTGACACCCCTCCACTTT. Its translation is CASSLEVTPLHF.

This clonotype was seen at least ten times. This beta chain was picked up by a library intended for alpha chains and is off target, so its count carries little meaning. The genes are TRBV30 and TRBJ2-2; weak D call: TRBD1 (5 bases). V lost 0 bases and J lost 3, with 11 bases in between. The CDR3 runs to 15 residues. CDR1 is GTSNPN and CDR2 is SVGIG in the germline V gene (reference sequence). The DNA of the CDR3 is TGTGCCTGGAGTGTAGCCAGGGTACACACCGGGGAGCTGTTTTTT. Translation gives CAWSVARVHTGELFF.

This clonotype was observed many times. This beta chain was picked up by a library intended for alpha chains and is off target, so its count carries little meaning. The J gene is TRBJ2-3, the V gene TRBV7-2; D remains ambiguous. CDR3 size: 13 residues. The germline gives CDR1 SGHTA, CDR2 FQGNSA. V was clipped by 7 bases and J by 6 bases, with 14 bases between them. The chain's CDR3 is CASKPYLEDTQYF. CDR3 DNA: TGTGCCAGCAAGCCATACCTTGAGGATACGCAGTATTTT.

On this clonotype itself: Because the library targeted alpha chains, this beta chain is an off-target read whose size means little. This chain joins TRBV2 and TRBJ1-1, with 12 bases aligning to TRBD1. The junction had 6 bases not matched to a gene; V was cut back by 7 bases and J by 3 bases. Germline V gene lookup returns CDR1 SNHLY and CDR2 FYNNEI. CDR3 size: 15 residues. The CDR3 nucleotides are TGTGCCAGCACTCGGGACAGGGGGCGCGACACTGAAGCTTTCTTT. The encoded protein is CASTRDRGRDTEAFF.

This clonotype was seen ten or more times. The library was prepared for alpha chains; this beta chain is a stray read, so its frequency means little. The chain uses TRBV7-9 and TRBJ2-5; TRBD2 aligns across 12 bases. J lost 4 bases, V lost 4 bases, and 4 bases had no gene match. There are 15 residues in the CDR3. CDR1 and CDR2 (germline): SEHNR, FQNEAQ (reference sequence). CDR3 DNA sequence: TGTGCCAGCAGCTCCCTAGCGGGAGGGGGAGAGACCCAGTACTTC. Protein sequence: CASSSLAGGGETQYF.

This clonotype was seen at least ten times. This beta chain is off target for a library built for alpha chains, so its abundance means little. The chain carries TRBV6-2 or TRBV6-3 and TRBJ1-2; no clear D. V was shortened by 10 bases and J by 4 bases, with 19 bases between the two germline ends. Germline assignment: CDR1 MNHEY and CDR2 SVGEGT. This CDR3 contains 14 residues. CDR3 amino acids: CATVGHQALYGYTF. CDR3 coding DNA: TGTGCCACCGTCGGCCACCAGGCCCTCTATGGCTACACCTTC.

Sample share makes this clonotype medium-sized (0.01 to 0.1%). As an off-target read in a library built for alpha chains, this beta chain has a frequency of little significance. V gene TRBV29-1 combines with J gene TRBJ2-7; perhaps TRBD1 as D (5 bases). CDR3 length equals 12 residues. Trimming took 5 bases from V and 2 from J, leaving 10 bases between them. Germline CDR1 reads SQVTM; CDR2 reads ANQGSEA. DNA for the CDR3: TGCAGCGTTAAGGCAGGGACCTACGAGCAGTACTTC. Protein: CSVKAGTYEQYF.